The sequence of this T cell receptor (beta chain) was determined in a study of blood T cell repertoires in COVID-19 (dated by TCRdb to the early 2020s). For context, the study as a whole: Collaborator samples came from the United States, Italy and Spain and covered acute and convalescent phases of COVID-19. The repertoires were released in a freely available public database intended as a resource for research on the immune response to SARS-CoV-2. Where available, HLA class I and class II types were taken from metadata supplied by the sample provider and were not determined by assay-based typing. The prospective study material was composed of cDNA or gDNA derived from T cells, B-cell-depleted T cells, or PBMCs. Nearly every sample came with metadata listing a de-identified subject ID, COVID-19 status, age in years and sex. The samples were drawn from two sources: the first 160 participants of the ongoing ImmuneRACE study, and 1,000 to 1,500 subjects contributed by 6 global collaborators. Subjects who had been exposed to COVID-19, were actively infected with it, or had recovered from it provided the deeply sampled blood TCRbeta repertoires that made up the dataset.

Results and caveats for the whole study, not just this receptor: How much clinical and demographic metadata was included differed by source and by participant, and the metadata was provided uncurated.

The junction carries 14 bases between V and J, which are trimmed by 5 bases and 0 bases respectively. The CDR3 sequence holds 14 residues, the cysteine and phenylalanine included. Kept here is only the CDR3 DNA, which spans 42 bases and is read in frame from base 1. The germline V gene supplies CDR1 SQVTM and CDR2 ANQGSEA. With regard to this clone: Its antigen is unknown. Base qualities were left out, and no much larger clone turns up one base away.

Each collaborating institution followed its own protocols to collect whole blood in K2EDTA tubes. Collaborator samples were shipped for TCRbeta analysis as frozen whole blood, isolated PBMCs, or DNA extracted from either sample type. TCRbeta CDR3 regions were amplified from genomic DNA by means of the immunoSEQ Assay, a bias-controlled multiplex PCR. Regarding the original processing steps: Nucleated cell counts per sample were estimated from amplification of reference gene primers within the assay. To quantify the absolute abundance of each unique TCRbeta CDR3 rearrangement, sequence reads were collapsed and filtered. For each sample, productive Simpson clonality was calculated as the square root of Simpson's diversity index over productive rearrangements. What TCRdb holds here is the immuneACCESS table cut down to in-frame rearrangements. Part of the clones is not present; checked against another copy, under half of the missing clones reflect an unresolved V gene, and the others are unexplained. That table supplies the V and J calls and clone size; D and trimming were determined from the DNA. This sample lists about 200,000 clones; about 90% were detected once. The ten largest clonotypes hold approximately 1.2% of the sample.

The TCR originated in a man aged 25 to 40 with acute or convalescent COVID-19. In this chain, TRBV29-1 is recombined with TRBJ2-7; the D gene is perhaps TRBD1, from 5 matching bases. Sequencing was performed on peripheral blood. The CDR3: CSVRTTVSSYEQYF. The sequenced DNA is TGCAGCGTTAGGACGACAGTTAGCTCCTACGAGCAGTACTTC.